This T cell receptor beta chain was identified in a study of CD8 T cells in ankylosing spondylitis. Findings of the study overall: Matched synovial fluid from ankylosing spondylitis patients was reported to be enriched for disease-linked clones. What seemed typical of ankylosing spondylitis blood was a TCR beta motif built from roughly eight highly homologous variants.

This clonotype has more than one count but fewer than ten. What it recognizes is unknown. In making TCR beta libraries, quantitative 5'-RACE with molecular barcodes was used. TCRdb called the 5' RACE reads again in MiXCR, with one record for every CDR3 protein. Seen here are a few hundred thousand distinct CDR3 sequences, 8% observed once, and the top ten hold roughly 14%. Trimming shortened V by 5 bases and J by 2 bases, and 10 bases separated the two germline ends. The germline V gene encodes CDR1 SEHNR and CDR2 FQNEAQ (reference sequence). CDR3 length: 13 amino acids. The clonotype comes from a male donor with ankylosing spondylitis. The J gene is TRBJ2-7, the V gene TRBV7-9, with D possibly being TRBD1 or TRBD2 (5 bases each). The sequenced material came from blood, either unsorted or a sorted T cell fraction (not recorded which). DNA of the CDR3: TGTGCCAGCAGCCGAGAGGGACCCTACGAGCAGTACTTC. Its protein product is CASSREGPYEQYF.